Reported below is one T cell receptor beta chain. Its antigen is not known. The data were obtained in a study of cytomegalovirus exposure and HLA in healthy donors. Study information: HLA-typed donors were the source of tens of millions of unique TCRs held in an early data release. Study-level findings and limits: One variant, a missense change in DCLRE1C, was linked in a later analysis to TCR beta V- and J-gene trimming. Under in vitro conditions, three CMV-associated chains were confirmed as specific for CMV antigens.

Trimming removed 3 bases at V and 3 bases at J, with 15 bases between. The CDR3 spans 16 residues. Germline V lookup: CDR1 SGDLS, CDR2 YYNGEE. Primers for the PCR totalled 60 Vbeta and 13 Jbeta. Using immunoSEQ multiplex PCR, the repertoire was profiled, and TCRdb retains in-frame clones only, with some absent. This sample has approximately 150,000 clones; over 75% occur once, and the top ten carry less than 3%. The TCR originated in a woman in her 30s in good health and CMV-seronegative. The rearrangement uses TRBV9 and TRBJ2-2; tentative D call: TRBD1 (5 bases). Sequencing was done on a sample of PBMCs. The CDR3 coding sequence is TGTGCCAGCAGCGCCCTTGTGGGGCCGGACACCGGGGAGCTGTTTTTT. Residues: CASSALVGPDTGELFF.